A selection of T cell receptor beta chains follows, all from one sample in a study of blood T cell repertoires in COVID-19. The data were produced by immunoSEQ multiplex PCR, yet TCRdb's version contains in-frame clones alone and is incomplete. There are about 220,000 clones in the sample; around 82% occur only once, and approximately 2.5% lies in the top ten. Sequencing used peripheral blood. These receptor sequences come from a woman in her sixties or seventies with acute or convalescent COVID-19. The CDR3 runs from the conserved cysteine through the conserved F or W. D genes are given only for firm matches. Not all rows give a size; the values are once, few, many and, for expanded clones, a class.

TRBJ2-7 - TRBV19 - CASRQNRLAYEQYF TGTGCCAGTAGGCAGAACAGGCTAGCCTACGAGCAGTACTTC
TRBJ2-4 TRBD1 TRBV23-1 - CARGSTGGSSKNIQYF TGCGCCAGGGGCTCCACAGGGGGCTCCTCCAAAAACATTCAGTACTTC
TRBJ1-4 - TRBV6-2/TRBV6-3 - CASSPRGLANEKLFF TGTGCCAGCAGTCCACGAGGGCTGGCTAATGAAAAACTGTTTTTT
TRBJ1-5 - TRBV3-1/TRBV3-2 few CASSPGGLSNQPQHF TGTGCCAGCAGCCCCGGGGGACTGAGCAATCAGCCCCAGCATTTT
TRBJ2-7 - TRBV28 - CASSLPDSYEQYF TGTGCCAGCAGTTTACCAGACTCCTACGAGCAGTACTTC
TRBJ2-5 - TRBV19 - CASSIYGQETQYF TGTGCCAGTAGTATATACGGTCAAGAGACCCAGTACTTC
TRBJ2-5 - TRBV6-7 - CASSYSMRAVRRETQYF TGTGCCAGCAGTTACTCGATGCGCGCGGTGAGGAGGGAGACCCAGTACTTC
TRBJ1-2 - TRBV6-5 - CASGQGRANYGYTF TGTGCCAGCGGCCAGGGGAGAGCTAACTATGGCTACACCTTC
TRBJ1-1 - TRBV3-1/TRBV3-2 - CASSPTVRTGTEAFF TGTGCCAGCAGCCCTACCGTTAGAACAGGAACTGAAGCTTTCTTT
TRBJ1-1 TRBD1 TRBV19 few CASSLDWTGGTEAFF TGTGCCAGTAGTCTCGACTGGACAGGGGGGACTGAAGCTTTCTTT
TRBJ2-5 TRBD2 TRBV13 - CASSQTTRTSGGYNQETQYF TGTGCCAGCAGCCAGACCACAAGGACTAGCGGGGGATATAACCAAGAGACCCAGTACTTC
TRBJ1-2 - TRBV6-9 - CASSLGLFGGEGYTF TGTGCCAGCAGTCTCGGACTGTTCGGAGGAGAGGGCTACACCTTC
TRBJ1-6 - TRBV28 once CASSLGGARNSPLHF TGTGCCAGCAGTTTGGGTGGGGCGAGGAATTCACCCCTCCACTTT
TRBJ1-6 - TRBV5-4 - CASSLGPGEGLHF TGTGCCAGCAGCTTGGGACCTGGGGAGGGCCTCCACTTT
TRBJ2-7 - TRBV25-1 - CASKRSGERVYEQYF TGTGCCAGCAAGCGCTCAGGGGAAAGGGTTTACGAGCAGTACTTC
TRBJ1-1 - TRBV2 - CASSSGLRETEAFF TGTGCCAGCAGTTCGGGCCTTCGGGAGACTGAAGCTTTCTTT
TRBJ2-2 - TRBV7-8 - CASSLVLAAGMNTGELFF TGTGCCAGCAGCTTAGTTCTGGCGGCGGGGATGAACACCGGGGAGCTGTTTTTT
TRBJ1-6 - TRBV4-1 - CASSQDRAPTDRNPTLHF TGCGCCAGCAGCCAAGATCGGGCCCCGACTGACAGGAACCCTACCCTCCACTTT
TRBJ2-5 TRBD2 TRBV28 - CASSFPGTFGGETQYF TGTGCCAGCAGTTTCCCCGGGACCTTCGGGGGGGAGACCCAGTACTTC
TRBJ1-2 - TRBV15 - CATSYGVSYGYTF TGTGCCACCAGCTACGGTGTCTCCTATGGCTACACCTTC
TRBJ1-3 TRBD1 TRBV5-6 - CASSFQGVPGNTIYF TGTGCCAGCAGTTTCCAGGGGGTCCCTGGAAACACCATATATTTT
TRBJ1-2 - TRBV4-3 - CASSQDWQIPGSYGYTF TGCGCCAGCAGCCAAGATTGGCAGATACCAGGAAGCTATGGCTACACCTTC
TRBJ2-1 - TRBV2 - CASSEVGPSRFF TGTGCCAGCAGTGAGGTTGGTCCATCGAGGTTCTTC
TRBJ1-1 TRBD1 TRBV29-1 once CSVEGLDKGQGFMNTEAFF TGCAGCGTTGAAGGGCTAGACAAGGGACAGGGATTTATGAACACTGAAGCTTTCTTT
TRBJ1-2 - TRBV6-1 - CASSEGPLNYGYTF TGTGCCAGCAGTGAAGGGCCCCTGAACTATGGCTACACCTTC
TRBJ2-1 TRBD2 TRBV6-5 - CASSYAGTSGGFEQFF TGTGCCAGCAGTTACGCCGGGACTAGCGGGGGTTTTGAGCAGTTCTTC
TRBJ2-7 TRBD1 TRBV5-1 - CASSFTNRGQGLGYEQYF TGCGCCAGCAGCTTCACCAATCGAGGACAGGGTCTGGGCTACGAGCAGTACTTC
TRBJ1-1 - TRBV7-2 - CASSSRAGSTEAFF TGTGCCAGCAGTAGCCGGGCAGGGTCTACTGAAGCTTTCTTT
TRBJ2-7 - TRBV27 few CASSFKGGGGLPYEQYF TGTGCCAGCAGTTTTAAGGGGGGGGGTGGACTCCCCTACGAGCAGTACTTC
TRBJ1-5 - TRBV6-6 - CASRRDTYQPQHF TGTGCCAGCAGACGGGACACCTATCAGCCCCAGCATTTT
TRBJ1-1 TRBD1 TRBV4-2 - CASSQTGQSNTEAFF TGTGCCAGCAGCCAAACGGGACAGTCGAACACTGAAGCTTTCTTT
TRBJ2-4 - TRBV28 once CASSLSGESENIQYF TGTGCCAGCAGTTTATCCGGGGAGAGCGAAAACATTCAGTACTTC
TRBJ1-1 TRBD1 TRBV19 - CASSRDRDTEAFF TGTGCCAGTAGCCGGGACAGGGACACTGAAGCTTTCTTT
TRBJ1-4 - TRBV18 - CASSPGSNEKLFF TGTGCCAGCTCCCCCGGGTCTAATGAAAAACTGTTTTTT
TRBJ2-7 TRBD2 TRBV25-1 - CASSPGGQHYEQYF TGTGCCAGCAGCCCGGGGGGGCAGCACTACGAGCAGTACTTC
TRBJ2-7 TRBD1 TRBV3-1/TRBV3-2 - CASSRDRYYEQYF TGTGCCAGCAGCCGGGACAGATATTACGAGCAGTACTTC
TRBJ2-5 - TRBV11-2 - CASSLVPISAGRETQYF TGTGCCAGCAGCTTAGTCCCCATCTCGGCGGGTCGAGAGACCCAGTACTTC
TRBJ2-2 - TRBV24-1 - CATSDPTTDSTGELFF TGTGCCACCAGTGACCCCACTACTGATTCCACCGGGGAGCTGTTTTTT
TRBJ2-7 TRBD1 TRBV27 once CASSSRTGVPYEQYF TGTGCCAGCAGTTCCCGGACAGGGGTCCCCTACGAGCAGTACTTC
TRBJ2-7 - TRBV5-8 - CASSWGDVSYEQYF TGTGCCAGCAGCTGGGGGGACGTTTCCTACGAGCAGTACTTC
TRBJ1-2 - TRBV5-4 - CASSLVGGRSRRGYTF TGTGCCAGCAGCTTGGTCGGGGGGCGCTCCCGGAGGGGCTACACCTTC
TRBJ2-1 TRBD1 TRBV7-8 - CASSSTGISYNEQFF TGTGCCAGCAGCTCGACAGGGATTTCCTACAATGAGCAGTTCTTC
TRBJ2-1 TRBD1 TRBV28 - CASSRVDRASYNEQFF TGTGCCAGCAGTAGGGTCGACAGGGCATCCTACAATGAGCAGTTCTTC
TRBJ1-1 - TRBV18 - CASSPLSGYENTEAFF TGTGCCAGCTCACCACTTTCAGGGTATGAGAACACTGAAGCTTTCTTT
TRBJ1-5 - TRBV7-8 few CASSFDSPWGGNQPQHF TGTGCCAGCAGCTTCGACAGCCCCTGGGGGGGCAATCAGCCCCAGCATTTT
TRBJ2-2 TRBD1 TRBV9 - CASSVVGGQGAPGELFF TGTGCCAGCAGCGTAGTGGGAGGCCAGGGGGCCCCCGGGGAGCTGTTTTTT
TRBJ2-7 TRBD1 TRBV30 few CAWSHGTGDHEQYF TGTGCCTGGAGTCATGGGACAGGGGATCACGAGCAGTACTTC
TRBJ1-2 TRBD1 TRBV30 - CAWTVRDRGNYGYTF TGTGCCTGGACCGTACGGGACAGGGGGAACTATGGCTACACCTTC
TRBJ2-1 - TRBV5-4 - CASSLSAFGGHEQFF TGTGCCAGCAGCTTGAGTGCGTTTGGAGGGCATGAGCAGTTCTTC
TRBJ1-4 - TRBV29-1 - CSVLDRNEKLFF TGCAGCGTTTTGGACAGAAATGAAAAACTGTTTTTT
TRBJ2-7 TRBD1 TRBV5-1 once CASSPRQGSYEQYF TGCGCCAGCAGCCCTCGACAGGGATCCTACGAGCAGTACTTC